This TCR beta chain was captured by sequencing in a study of shared clonotypes between healthy human individuals. The study's findings and limits: In several donors, around 5% of naive CD4 clonotypes appeared in common.

Looked up from germline, CDR1 is SGHDT and CDR2 is YYEEEE. The CDR3 spans 15 residues. V dropped 2 bases and J dropped 7; count of bases not matched to a gene: 10. TCRdb keeps only in-frame clones here, not all; method: immunoSEQ multiplex PCR. The sample contains millions of clones, 80% to 95% of which appear only once. As for this clone: As yet, its antigen is unknown.

The sequence was obtained from a man aged 18 to 30 in good health. Some clones in this sample may be carry-over from other donors' samples. The gene calls are TRBV5-6 and TRBJ1-2; 8 bases match TRBD1. Sequencing was performed on naive CD4+ T cells from PBMCs. Subset described: CD45RA+ positively selected. Here the CDR3 DNA reads TGTGCCAGCAGCTTAGTGGTAGCAGGGGGCTTTGGCTACACCTTC. This sequence encodes CASSLVVAGGFGYTF.